The 25 T cell receptor beta chains presented below share a single source sample, sequenced in a study of cytomegalovirus exposure and HLA in healthy donors. PCR amplification relied on 60 Vbeta primers (plus 13 Jbeta primers). Assay: immunoSEQ multiplex PCR; the TCRdb copy retains only in-frame clones and omits some. The sample carries roughly 180,000 clones, approximately 84% recorded once. The sequenced sample consisted of PBMCs. The receptor source for this set is a female donor in good health and CMV-seronegative.

The V gene is TRBV10-3, the J gene TRBJ1-2, with TRBD1 matching over 7 bases. CDR1 and CDR2 from the germline V gene are ENHRY and SYGVKD. V lost 10 bases and J lost 0; bases outside the gene matches: 8. The CDR3 totals 14 residues. The CDR3: CATRTGSTNYGYTF. The CDR3 bases are TGTGCCACGAGGACAGGATCAACTAACTATGGCTACACCTTC.

Note on this clone: Other DNA sequences in this specimen translate into the identical CDR3. The chain joins TRBV2 to TRBJ2-3; D possibly corresponds to TRBD1 (6 bases). There are 13 residues in the CDR3. From germline, CDR1 is SNHLY and CDR2 FYNNEI. Between the trimmed V and J ends, which lost 7 bases and 0 bases, there was a span of 8 bases. CDR3 nucleotides: TGTGCCAGCAAGGGACAAAGCACAGATACGCAGTATTTT. This gives the protein CASKGQSTDTQYF.

CDR3: CASGLDSGRDTQYF. The CDR3, as DNA: TGTGCTAGTGGTTTGGACAGTGGGAGAGATACGCAGTATTTT. The genes are TRBV12-5 and TRBJ2-3, with D tentatively TRBD2 (5 bases). V gave up 1 base and J gave up 5 bases, with 10 bases separating them. The CDR3 runs to 14 residues. Germline CDR1 is LGHNT and CDR2 is FRNRAP.

The V call is TRBV5-1, the J call TRBJ2-2; no clear D. The germline V gene encodes CDR1 SGHRS and CDR2 YFSETQ. Trimming removed 2 bases at V and 2 bases at J, with 7 bases between. The CDR3 is made up of 14 amino acids. The CDR3 DNA reads TGCGCCAGCAGCTTCGGGTCTAACACCGGGGAGCTGTTTTTT. Residues: CASSFGSNTGELFF.

The chain carries TRBV28 and TRBJ1-5, with TRBD1 identical over 7 bases. There are 17 residues in the CDR3. J was trimmed by 5 bases and V by 6 bases; bases with no gene match: 16. From germline, CDR1 is MDHEN and CDR2 SYDVKM. The CDR3: CASRYTRQGRLYQPQHF. As DNA, the CDR3 is TGTGCCAGCAGGTATACGCGACAGGGACGGCTTTATCAGCCCCAGCATTTT.

This sequence joins TRBV21-1 and TRBJ1-1. TRBV21-1 constitutes a pseudogene. The CDR3 is 15 amino acids. CDR3 residues: CASSKAEGRRTEAFF. In nucleotides, the CDR3 is TGTGCCAGCAGCAAAGCGGAGGGGAGACGGACTGAAGCTTTCTTT.

This clone appeared once. The rearrangement joins TRBV5-1 to TRBJ2-3, with a weak D call TRBD2 (5 bases). CDR1 and CDR2 (germline): SGHRS, YFSETQ. CDR3 length: 14 amino acids. The ends were cut back, 5 bases at V and 0 bases at J, with 10 bases in the middle. The DNA for the CDR3 is TGCGCCAGCAGAGCGGCGGAGAGCACAGATACGCAGTATTTT. This encodes CASRAAESTDTQYF.

The chain employs TRBV5-1 and TRBJ2-7; 8 nucleotides line up with TRBD2. J lost 2 bases, V lost 3 bases, and 4 bases had no gene match. CDR1 and CDR2 from the germline V gene are SGHRS and YFSETQ. The length of the CDR3 is 14 residues. The CDR3, as DNA: TGCGCCAGCAGCTCATCGGGAGGGCCCTACGAGCAGTACTTC. Amino acid sequence: CASSSSGGPYEQYF.

The chain recombines TRBV19 with TRBJ1-2, with 10 bases that match TRBD1. The CDR3 runs to 14 residues. The V and J ends lost 1 base and 8 bases, in that order; junction bases with no gene match: 4. Per germline, CDR1 LNHDA and CDR2 SQIVND (reference sequence). DNA of the CDR3: TGTGCCAGTAGTATAGCTGGGGACAGGGGCGGCTACACCTTC. Translating gives CASSIAGDRGGYTF.

CDR3 protein: CASSPAGGTTVLHF. DNA for the CDR3: TGTGCCAGTAGTCCCGCGGGGGGGACAACGGTCCTCCACTTT. V gene TRBV19 combines with J gene TRBJ1-6, with D possibly TRBD1 on 6 matching bases. Germline values: CDR1 LNHDA, CDR2 SQIVND (reference sequence). The V and J ends lost 5 bases and 15 bases respectively, with 20 bases between them. The CDR3 consists of 14 residues.

This chain connects TRBV6-1 to TRBJ2-3, with D maybe TRBD2 (5 bases). Germline-derived CDR1 and CDR2 are MNHNS and SASEGT. This CDR3 region has 13 residues. V dropped 5 bases and J dropped 5 bases, with 11 bases sitting between them. CDR3 in amino acids: CASSWTGIDTQYF. The CDR3 bases are TGTGCCAGCAGTTGGACCGGGATAGATACGCAGTATTTT.

This clone was counted a few times. V usage is TRBV6-4 and J usage is TRBJ1-1; D is ambiguous. Trimming took 0 bases from V and 1 from J, leaving 9 bases between them. Germline V gene sequence: CDR1 MRHNA, CDR2 SNTAGT. This CDR3 is 15 amino acids long. The CDR3 loop reads CASSDSLAQNTEAFF. The CDR3 bases are TGTGCCAGCAGTGACTCGTTGGCACAGAACACTGAAGCTTTCTTT.

The chain links TRBV5-1 to TRBJ2-1; TRBD2 aligns across 8 bases. The germline V gene encodes CDR1 SGHRS and CDR2 YFSETQ. The junction had 9 bases not matched to a gene; V was cut back by 4 bases and J by 6 bases. This CDR3 has 15 amino acids. The CDR3 sequence: CASSKVGLAGNEQFF. The CDR3 nucleotides are TGCGCCAGCAGCAAAGTTGGACTAGCAGGCAATGAGCAGTTCTTC.

This clone has a handful of counts. In DNA, the CDR3 is TGTGCCAGTAGTATAGGCGGGACTGATTTTGAAAAACTGTTTTTT. As protein: CASSIGGTDFEKLFF. V gene TRBV19 combines with J gene TRBJ1-4, with D maybe TRBD1 (5 bases). V lost 1 base to trimming and J lost 7 bases, with 13 bases between them. CDR3 length: 15 residues. CDR1 LNHDA and CDR2 SQIVND come from the germline V gene (reference sequence).

CDR3 sequence (DNA): TGTGCCAGCAGTCCCCGGGACAGGCTTAATTCACCCCTCCACTTT. Residues: CASSPRDRLNSPLHF. This chain joins TRBV27 and TRBJ1-6; the match to TRBD1 covers 8 bases. After removal of 5 bases from V and 6 bases from J, the junction contained 6 bases not matched to a gene. This CDR3 contains 15 residues. The germline gives CDR1 MNHEY, CDR2 SMNVEV (reference sequence).

This clone was seen only once. V and J are TRBV11-2 and TRBJ2-1; D unresolved. The CDR3 sequence is 14 residues long. Trimming took off 0 bases at V and 10 bases at J, with 13 bases between the two ends. Germline CDR1 is SGHAT and CDR2 is FQNNGV. CDR3: CASSLESSPREQFF. DNA of the CDR3: TGTGCCAGCAGCTTAGAGTCGAGCCCCAGGGAGCAGTTCTTC. Together with reference TRBV11-2 and TRBJ2-1, the CDR3 gives the full variable domain: EAGVAQSPRYKIIEKRQSVAFWCNPISGHATLYWYQQILGQGPKLLIQFQNNGVVDDSQLPKDRFSAERLKGVDSTLKIQPAKLEDSAVYLCASSLESSPREQFFGPGTRLTVL.

The rearrangement uses TRBV19 and TRBJ2-7; 10 bases fit TRBD1. The CDR3 is 16 residues long. Germline-derived CDR1 and CDR2 are LNHDA and SQIVND (reference sequence). V was pared by 5 bases and J by 4 bases, with 11 bases of the junction left unmatched. The CDR3 here is CASSPTGGAGFYEQYF. The CDR3 coding sequence is TGTGCCAGTAGTCCGACAGGGGGCGCGGGTTTTTACGAGCAGTACTTC.

The V call is TRBV9, the J call TRBJ1-4; D gene uncertain. V gave up 3 bases and J gave up 2 bases, with 11 bases separating them. This CDR3 has 15 residues. Germline values: CDR1 SGDLS, CDR2 YYNGEE. In nucleotides, the CDR3 is TGTGCCAGCAGCGAGTCGAGTCGGACTAATGAAAAACTGTTTTTT. Translating gives CASSESSRTNEKLFF. The full variable domain, rest sourced from reference TRBV9 and TRBJ1-4, is DSGVTQTPKHLITATGQRVTLRCSPRSGDLSVYWYQQSLDQGLQFLIQYYNGEERAKGNILERFSAQQFPDLHSELNLSSLELGDSALYFCASSESSRTNEKLFFGSGTQLSVL.

Only one count was recorded for this clone. The V and J genes are TRBV7-9 and TRBJ2-7, with D possibly being TRBD1 (6 bases). Germline V gene data show CDR1 as SEHNR and CDR2 as FQNEAQ (reference sequence). V was trimmed by 3 bases and J by 3 bases, leaving 9 bases between them. The CDR3 sequence is 13 residues long. The DNA of the CDR3 is TGTGCCAGCAGCTTTCCAGGGGACTACGAGCAGTACTTC. Translated: CASSFPGDYEQYF.

The chain is built from TRBV19 and TRBJ2-5; D may be TRBD2 (5 bases). The CDR3 length is 13 residues. V dropped 3 bases and J dropped 1 base, with 6 bases sitting between them. Germline loops: CDR1 LNHDA, CDR2 SQIVND (reference sequence). The CDR3 is CASSIGLQETQYF. In DNA, the CDR3 is TGTGCCAGTAGTATCGGACTCCAAGAGACCCAGTACTTC.

Written as DNA, the CDR3 is TGTGCCAGCAGCGCCCGACTAGCCTGGGAGACCCAGTACTTC. Its protein is CASSARLAWETQYF. The chain couples TRBV9 to TRBJ2-5, with 7 bases that match TRBD2. This CDR3 has 14 amino acids. Per germline, CDR1 SGDLS and CDR2 YYNGEE. J lost 5 bases, V lost 3 bases, and 7 bases had no gene match.

CDR3 in DNA: TGTGCCAGCAGCTTGGAGGTTGGGCAGGGGGCTTTTGGCTACACCTTC. Translating it yields CASSLEVGQGAFGYTF. This chain links TRBV5-6 with TRBJ1-2; TRBD1 matches at 8 bases. The ends lost 0 bases at V and 7 bases at J; junction bases unmatched: 11. CDR3 length: 16 amino acids. Looked up from germline, CDR1 is SGHDT and CDR2 is YYEEEE.

The CDR3 protein is CASSLVRAHTQYF. CDR3 sequence (DNA): TGTGCCAGCAGCTTGGTGAGGGCGCATACGCAGTATTTT. The chain has TRBV5-4 and TRBJ2-3; a weak D match, TRBD2 (5 bases). Trimming shortened V by 0 bases and J by 7 bases, and 9 bases separated the two germline ends. Germline V CDR1 and CDR2: SGHNT, YYREEE (reference sequence). The CDR3 consists of 13 residues.

This chain uses TRBV7-9 with TRBJ2-3; tentative D call: TRBD1 (6 bases). V was trimmed by 3 bases and J by 2 bases, leaving 12 bases between them. Germline loops: CDR1 SEHNR, CDR2 FQNEAQ (reference sequence). CDR3 length: 15 amino acids. CDR3 in amino acids: CASSLKTGVTDTQYF. For the CDR3, the DNA is TGTGCCAGCAGCTTGAAGACAGGTGTCACAGATACGCAGTATTTT.

The V gene is TRBV5-1, the J gene TRBJ2-2; 10 bases fit TRBD1. After removal of 4 bases from V and 6 bases from J, the junction contained 9 bases not matched to a gene. Germline CDR1 and CDR2: SGHRS and YFSETQ. The CDR3 contains 16 residues. CDR3 DNA: TGCGCCAGCAGCATCGCTCGACAGGGGGCAGCCGGGGAGCTGTTTTTT. Protein sequence: CASSIARQGAAGELFF.